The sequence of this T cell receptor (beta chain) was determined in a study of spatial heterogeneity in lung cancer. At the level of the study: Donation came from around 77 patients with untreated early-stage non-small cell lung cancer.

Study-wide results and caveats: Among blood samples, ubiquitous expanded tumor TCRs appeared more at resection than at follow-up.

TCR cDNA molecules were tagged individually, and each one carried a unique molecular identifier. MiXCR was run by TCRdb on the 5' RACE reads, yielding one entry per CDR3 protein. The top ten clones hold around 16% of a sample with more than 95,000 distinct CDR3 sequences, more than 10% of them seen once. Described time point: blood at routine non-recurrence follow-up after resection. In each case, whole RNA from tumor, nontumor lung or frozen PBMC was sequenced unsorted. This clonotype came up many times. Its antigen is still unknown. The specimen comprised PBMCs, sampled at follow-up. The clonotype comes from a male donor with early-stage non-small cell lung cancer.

The CDR3 DNA reads as TGTGCCAGCAGGATAGGACAGCCCCAGCATTTT. This sequence encodes CASRIGQPQHF. The chain recombines TRBV2 with TRBJ1-5; no clear D. The CDR3 consists of 11 residues. The ends were cut back, 6 bases at V and 7 bases at J, with 7 bases in the middle. The V gene's germline CDR1 is SNHLY and CDR2 FYNNEI.